This section outlines one T cell receptor (beta chain) sequence together with its context. Looked up from germline, CDR1 is KGHSH and CDR2 is LQKENI. The CDR3 length is 14 residues. Trimming cost V 4 bases and J 5 bases; bases outside gene matches: 6. In the PCR, 60 Vbeta and 13 Jbeta primers were used. This table comes from immunoSEQ multiplex PCR, and its TCRdb copy is limited to in-frame clones, with some not included. The table has around 190,000 clones, roughly three quarters seen once. This sample was taken from a study of cytomegalovirus exposure and HLA in healthy donors. The TCR was taken from a woman aged 50 to 60 in good health and CMV-seronegative. V is TRBV18 and J is TRBJ1-1, with 8 bases matching TRBD1. Material for sequencing was PBMCs. The CDR3, as DNA: TGTGCCAGCTCACAACAGGGGGATGGGACTGAAGCTTTCTTT. Amino acid sequence: CASSQQGDGTEAFF.